The clone carrying this TCR beta chain was observed once. Its antigen is undetermined. HIV-negative, healthy adults without recent acute infections or vaccinations were the donors. The data are from a study of shared clonotypes between healthy human individuals. Produced via immunoSEQ multiplex PCR; TCRdb's table is partial and in-frame only. The sample lists 2.5 million or so clones, over 85% occurring once. The trim removed 3 bases at V and 8 bases at J, leaving 8 bases unmatched. The V gene's germline CDR1 is SGHRS and CDR2 YFSETQ. CDR3 length: 15 amino acids. Study-wide results and limits: Memory subsets had estimated richness that was generally smaller than that of naive subsets. The sole specimen, blood, was sampled, and tissue repertoires likely differ.

This sequence joins TRBV5-1 and TRBJ2-1; TRBD1 aligns across 10 bases. The specimen sequenced was naive CD4+ T cells sorted from blood. The subset was: CD45RA+ positively selected. This sequence originates from a young man in good health. The CDR3 reads CASSSRTGGGDEQFF. CDR3 bases: TGCGCCAGCAGCTCCCGGACAGGGGGAGGGGATGAGCAGTTCTTC.